These T cell receptor beta chains were read from a single sample in a study of blood T cells in healthy people across ages. TCRdb passed the 5' RACE reads through MiXCR, listing each CDR3 protein once. The data show 1.5 million to 1.8 million distinct CDR3 sequences, under 55% seen once. Specimen: blood. These receptors were taken from a woman aged 18-35 years in good health. Each CDR3 is given with its conserved first and last residue. A D gene is named only where the DNA matches it firmly. Expanded clones are given a class, and other clones once, few, many or no size at all.

D	V	J	size	CDR3	DNA
TRBD2	TRBV4-3	TRBJ2-7	NA	CASSQGLAGVEGEQYF	TGCGCCAGCAGCCAAGGACTAGCGGGAGTTGAAGGCGAGCAGTACTTC
NA	TRBV21-1	TRBJ2-3	few	CASLVGRKEEIDTQYF	TGTGCCAGCTTAGTGGGGCGGAAAGAGGAAATAGATACGCAGTATTTT
NA	TRBV15	TRBJ2-3	many	CATSRDGQTDTQYF	TGTGCCACCAGCAGAGATGGACAGACAGATACGCAGTATTTT
NA	TRBV15	TRBJ2-3	NA	CATSRDRASFGDTQYF	TGTGCCACCAGCAGAGATCGGGCTAGCTTCGGAGATACGCAGTATTTT
TRBD1	TRBV6-2/TRBV6-3	TRBJ1-2	few	CASSNWKGAGGYTF	TGTGCCAGCAGTAACTGGAAGGGGGCTGGTGGCTACACCTTC
TRBD2	TRBV13	TRBJ2-1	NA	CASSPGGSGSLEQFF	TGTGCCAGCAGCCCTGGCGGTAGCGGGAGTCTTGAGCAGTTCTTC
NA	TRBV7-2	TRBJ2-1	NA	CASSLEVAYEQFF	TGTGCCAGCAGCTTAGAGGTGGCCTATGAGCAGTTCTTC
NA	TRBV20-1	TRBJ2-3	NA	CSAPSRITDTQYF	TGCAGTGCCCCGTCCAGGATCACAGATACGCAGTATTTT
NA	TRBV4-3	TRBJ2-7	NA	CASSLGARGTYEQYF	TGCGCCAGCAGCCTGGGGGCAAGAGGTACCTACGAGCAGTACTTC
TRBD2	TRBV10-3	TRBJ2-1	NA	CAISEGTSSNEQFF	TGTGCCATCAGTGAGGGGACTAGCTCAAATGAGCAGTTCTTC
TRBD2	TRBV7-9	TRBJ2-7	NA	CASSPRTSGQEPQYF	TGTGCCAGCAGCCCGAGGACTAGCGGCCAAGAGCCCCAGTACTTC
NA	TRBV7-2	TRBJ1-2	few	CASSYTGVGYGYTF	TGTGCCAGCAGCTACACCGGGGTGGGCTATGGCTACACCTTC
TRBD2	TRBV5-1	TRBJ2-3	NA	CASSLQAGGRIDTQYF	TGCGCCAGCAGCTTGCAAGCGGGGGGCCGGATAGATACGCAGTATTTT
TRBD1	TRBV4-1	TRBJ2-7	few	CASSQSGGQSYEQYF	TGCGCCAGCAGCCAATCTGGGGGACAGTCCTACGAGCAGTACTTC
NA	TRBV9	TRBJ2-2	NA	CVSSVGGGTGELFF	TGTGTCAGCAGCGTAGGTGGGGGCACCGGGGAGCTGTTTTTT
NA	TRBV18	TRBJ2-7	few	CASSPPEIGYEQYF	TGTGCCAGCTCACCACCCGAAATTGGCTACGAGCAGTACTTC
TRBD2	TRBV20-1	TRBJ2-7	NA	CSARIAGASYEQYF	TGCAGTGCTAGAATAGCGGGGGCTTCCTACGAGCAGTACTTC
NA	TRBV28	TRBJ2-7	few	CASSPSLSRSYEQYF	TGTGCCAGCAGTCCGAGCTTATCTCGCTCCTACGAGCAGTACTTC
NA	TRBV20-1	TRBJ2-1	NA	CSANGVRGTCNEQFF	TGCAGTGCTAACGGGGTTCGGGGAACCTGCAATGAGCAGTTCTTC
TRBD2	TRBV6-2/TRBV6-3	TRBJ2-1	once	CASSSTLAGVYNEQFF	TGTGCCAGCAGTTCGACTCTAGCGGGGGTCTACAATGAGCAGTTCTTC
TRBD2	TRBV7-2	TRBJ2-1	few	CASSLVGTSGISSYNEQFF	TGTGCCAGCAGCTTAGTTGGGACTAGCGGGATTAGCTCCTACAATGAGCAGTTCTTC
NA	TRBV29-1	TRBJ2-7	many	CSVAVGTYEQYF	TGCAGCGTTGCAGTGGGGACCTACGAGCAGTACTTC
NA	TRBV6-1	TRBJ2-7	NA	CASSEGVAQYF	TGTGCCAGCAGTGAAGGCGTGGCGCAGTACTTC
NA	TRBV30	TRBJ2-5	NA	CAWSVGGGGEETQYF	TGTGCCTGGAGTGTCGGGGGCGGAGGGGAAGAGACCCAGTACTTC
NA	TRBV12-3/TRBV12-4	TRBJ2-7	few	CASTLEDYEQYF	TGTGCCAGCACTTTGGAGGACTACGAGCAGTACTTC
TRBD1	TRBV25-1	TRBJ1-2	few	CASSAMTGLGYTF	TGTGCCAGCAGTGCAATGACAGGGCTCGGCTACACCTTC
TRBD2	TRBV10-3	TRBJ2-3	many	CAISEQAGASTDTQYF	TGTGCCATCAGTGAGCAAGCGGGGGCTAGCACAGATACGCAGTATTTT
TRBD2	TRBV6-6	TRBJ2-3	NA	CASSYAASGSTDTQYF	TGTGCCAGCAGTTATGCGGCTAGCGGGAGCACAGATACGCAGTATTTT
NA	TRBV9	TRBJ2-5	few	CASSALGSAKQYF	TGTGCCAGCAGCGCCTTGGGGAGCGCGAAGCAGTACTTC
TRBD1	TRBV3-1	TRBJ2-3	NA	CASSLDGTGSTDTQYF	TGTGCCAGCAGCCTCGACGGGACAGGGTCCACAGATACGCAGTATTTT
TRBD2	TRBV24-1	TRBJ2-3	few	CATSDGGGPDTQYF	TGTGCCACCAGTGATGGCGGGGGGCCAGATACGCAGTATTTT
NA	TRBV11-2	TRBJ2-5	NA	CASRSDFKETQYF	TGTGCCAGCAGGAGCGATTTTAAAGAGACCCAGTACTTC
NA	TRBV6-5	TRBJ2-1	few	CASSGGFSYNEQFF	TGTGCCAGCAGTGGGGGATTCTCCTACAATGAGCAGTTCTTC
TRBD1	TRBV11-2	TRBJ2-1	NA	CASSPPTDRGLENEQFF	TGTGCCAGCAGCCCCCCGACAGACAGGGGGCTTGAGAATGAGCAGTTCTTC
NA	TRBV7-6	TRBJ2-5	NA	CASSRPTWGLVKETQYF	TGTGCCAGCAGTCGCCCGACTTGGGGCCTGGTTAAAGAGACCCAGTACTTC
NA	TRBV7-2	TRBJ2-5	few	CASSRTTVKETQYF	TGTGCCAGCAGCCGTACGACAGTTAAAGAGACCCAGTACTTC
NA	TRBV2	TRBJ2-4	NA	CASSARQGGGKNIQYF	TGTGCCAGCAGTGCTCGACAGGGAGGAGGCAAAAACATTCAGTACTTC
NA	TRBV24-1	TRBJ2-1	NA	CATSDAGTHYEQFF	TGTGCCACCAGTGACGCCGGGACTCACTATGAGCAGTTCTTC
NA	TRBV9	TRBJ2-1	NA	CASSAGSEIRGNEQFF	TGTGCCAGCAGCGCGGGGTCCGAGATCAGGGGCAATGAGCAGTTCTTC
NA	TRBV12-3/TRBV12-4	TRBJ1-6	NA	CASSTELNSPLHF	TGTGCCAGCAGTACGGAGCTTAATTCACCCCTCCACTTT
NA	TRBV27	TRBJ2-1	few	CASSSRTLYNEQFF	TGTGCCAGCAGTTCTCGGACACTTTACAATGAGCAGTTCTTC
NA	TRBV11-1	TRBJ2-7	NA	CASTRSRSYNEQYF	TGTGCCAGCACCAGGTCCCGCTCCTACAATGAGCAGTACTTC
NA	TRBV7-9	TRBJ1-2	NA	CASSSFRDTANYGYTF	TGTGCCAGCAGCTCATTCCGGGACACCGCTAACTATGGCTACACCTTC
NA	TRBV4-3	TRBJ1-2	NA	CASSQEWEASYGYTF	TGCGCCAGCAGCCAAGAATGGGAGGCCTCTTATGGCTACACCTTC
TRBD2	TRBV12-3/TRBV12-4	TRBJ2-5	NA	CASSLLTSGGETQYF	TGTGCCAGCAGTCTCCTGACTAGCGGGGGAGAGACCCAGTACTTC
NA	TRBV25-1	TRBJ1-2	NA	CASSDHGGGYTF	TGTGCCAGCAGTGACCATGGAGGTGGCTACACCTTC
TRBD1	TRBV20-1	TRBJ1-1	NA	CSVQQGVDTEAFF	TGCAGTGTTCAACAGGGGGTGGACACTGAAGCTTTCTTT
NA	TRBV5-1	TRBJ2-7	NA	CASSLAPPNSYEQYF	TGCGCCAGCAGCTTGGCTCCTCCCAACTCCTACGAGCAGTACTTC
NA	TRBV24-1	TRBJ1-5	NA	CATRDFPGPQHF	TGTGCCACCAGGGATTTTCCCGGACCCCAGCATTTT
NA	TRBV20-1	TRBJ2-1	NA	CSASGISPYNEQFF	TGCAGTGCTAGCGGGATCAGCCCCTACAATGAGCAGTTCTTC
TRBD1	TRBV5-1	TRBJ1-2	few	CASNPGQGFYGYTF	TGCGCCAGCAATCCGGGACAGGGGTTCTATGGCTACACCTTC
NA	TRBV14	TRBJ2-1	few	CASSRGAFFNEQFF	TGTGCCAGCAGCCGCGGGGCGTTTTTCAATGAGCAGTTCTTC